This T cell receptor beta chain was sequenced during a study of T-cell memory formation after mild COVID-19. TCRdb reprocessed the 5' RACE reads via MiXCR and lists one record per CDR3 protein. The sample has about 470,000 distinct CDR3 sequences, 15% to 20% seen once. The CDR3 is made up of 15 amino acids. V lost 0 bases to trimming and J lost 3 bases, with 10 bases between them. Germline values: CDR1 LNHNV, CDR2 YYDKDF (reference sequence). Sequenced sample: PBMCs or a T cell subset sorted from them (not recorded which). The TCR comes from an adult woman who had mild COVID-19 (a few samples of this study predate the infection). Cell type and time point are not known. The chain couples TRBV15 to TRBJ2-3; D is undetermined. CDR3 sequence: CATSRDKAGTDTQYF. For the CDR3, the DNA is TGTGCCACCAGCAGAGATAAAGCTGGGACAGATACGCAGTATTTT.